This passage covers 17 T cell receptor beta chains from one sample sequenced in a study of T cell changes during pregnancy in multiple sclerosis. TCRdb's table, derived via immunoSEQ multiplex PCR, lists solely in-frame clones and lacks some. Here the sample spans about 60,000 clones, about 92% being singletons. The specimen comprised peripheral blood, sampled in the second trimester of pregnancy. The source is a female donor in good health, enrolled as a control in a pregnancy study.

In this sample, this clone turned up once. V is TRBV7-6 and J is TRBJ1-1; D not resolved. The germline V and J ends were trimmed by 1 base and 7 bases, with 10 bases remaining between them. The CDR3 has 13 residues. Germline CDR1 is SGHVS and CDR2 is FNYEAQ. CDR3 region: CASSLVESLEAFF. CDR3 nucleotide sequence: TGTGCCAGCAGCTTAGTAGAGTCTCTTGAAGCTTTCTTT.

This clone has a single count. This sequence joins TRBV11-2 and TRBJ2-7; tentatively, D is TRBD2 (5 bases). Germline V gives CDR1 SGHAT, CDR2 FQNNGV. This CDR3 contains 11 residues. V lost 1 base and J 8 bases, leaving 6 bases between the germline ends. The CDR3 here is CASSLGGKQYF. For the CDR3, the DNA is TGTGCCAGCAGCTTAGGAGGGAAGCAGTACTTC.

This chain links TRBV10-3 with TRBJ1-5; maybe TRBD1 (5 bases). The V gene lost 7 bases and the J gene lost 9 bases, with 16 bases spanning the gap. This CDR3 is built from 13 residues. Per the germline V gene, CDR1 is ENHRY and CDR2 is SYGVKD. Written as DNA, the CDR3 is TGTGCCATCAAGGACAAGGGGCCAGGGCCCCAGCATTTT. This sequence encodes CAIKDKGPGPQHF.

As concerns this clone: At one boundary the junction diverges from the germline segment, which might be a read error. The gene calls are TRBV7-7 and TRBJ1-1; D unresolved. Germline CDR1 SSHAT, CDR2 FNYEAQ (reference sequence). The CDR3 runs to 13 residues. The CDR3 nucleotides read TGTGCTAGCAGCTTACACATTGGCACTGAAGCTTTCTTT. Its translation is CASSLHIGTEAFF.

J is TRBJ2-1 and V is TRBV7-9; 13 nucleotides align to TRBD2. The CDR3 loop spans 15 amino acids. The germline gives CDR1 SEHNR, CDR2 FQNEAQ (reference sequence). V lost 4 bases, J lost 7 bases, and 4 bases stayed unmatched. The CDR3 loop reads CASSSGLAGVNEQFF. The CDR3 DNA is TGTGCCAGCAGCTCCGGACTAGCGGGGGTGAATGAGCAGTTCTTC.

The genes are TRBV25-1 and TRBJ2-3; weak D call: TRBD1 (7 bases). V shed 2 bases and J shed 3 bases, with 18 bases lying between them. Germline-derived CDR1 and CDR2 are MGHDK and SYGVNS. The CDR3 spans 17 residues. Here the CDR3 reads CASSEHLRGAQTDTQYF. CDR3 nucleotides: TGTGCCAGCAGTGAACACCTCAGGGGGGCGCAAACAGATACGCAGTATTTT.

The chain combines TRBV6-1 with TRBJ2-7; 10 bases align to TRBD2. Unmatched junction bases numbered 6, after V lost 3 bases and J lost 4 bases. CDR1 and CDR2 (germline): MNHNS, SASEGT. There are 15 residues in the CDR3. CDR3 region: CASSDLWTSGYEQYF. The DNA of the CDR3 is TGTGCCAGCAGTGACCTGTGGACTAGCGGATACGAGCAGTACTTC.

V and J are TRBV7-9 and TRBJ2-1; 8 bases fit TRBD1. Germline CDR1 reads SEHNR; CDR2 reads FQNEAQ (reference sequence). The CDR3 is made up of 15 amino acids. Trimming took 2 bases from V and 2 from J; bases not matched to a gene: 2. CDR3 sequence: CASSLPGQAYNEQFF. DNA for the CDR3: TGTGCCAGCAGCTTACCGGGACAGGCCTACAATGAGCAGTTCTTC. The whole variable domain, remainder taken from reference TRBV7-9 and TRBJ2-1, is DTGVSQNPRHKITKRGQNVTFRCDPISEHNRLYWYRQTLGQGPEFLTYFQNEAQLEKSRLLSDRFSAERPKGSFSTLEIQRTEQGDSAMYLCASSLPGQAYNEQFFGPGTRLTVL.

The chain couples TRBV6-6 to TRBJ1-1; 7 nucleotides match TRBD1. The CDR3 has 14 amino acids. Germline CDR1 MNHNY, CDR2 SVGAGI (reference sequence). The V segment lost 4 bases and the J segment 2 bases; nucleotides outside the gene matches: 4. This CDR3 is CASSLNRGNTEAFF. The CDR3 nucleotides are TGTGCCAGCAGTTTGAACAGGGGAAACACTGAAGCTTTCTTT.

The chain links TRBV5-1 to TRBJ2-7, with 8 bases identical to TRBD1. CDR1 is SGHRS and CDR2 is YFSETQ in the germline V gene. V gave up 4 bases and J gave up 4 bases; unmatched junction bases: 7. The CDR3 is 14 residues long. CDR3 loop: CASSGSGGSYEQYF. In DNA form, the CDR3 reads TGCGCCAGCAGCGGATCAGGGGGCTCTTACGAGCAGTACTTC.

The chain uses TRBV6-4 and TRBJ1-2, with 9 bases aligning to TRBD1. Germline loops: CDR1 MRHNA, CDR2 SNTAGT. V was pared by 0 bases and J by 8 bases, with 13 bases of the junction left unmatched. This CDR3 has 17 amino acids. The CDR3 sequence: CASSDSESPGQGQGYTF. CDR3 in DNA: TGTGCCAGCAGTGACTCCGAAAGCCCGGGACAGGGTCAAGGCTACACCTTC.

V gene TRBV7-2 combines with J gene TRBJ1-3; perhaps TRBD1 as D (5 bases). In germline, CDR1 is SGHTA, CDR2 FQGNSA. Trimming stripped 3 bases from V and 4 bases from J, with 7 bases between. This CDR3 is built from 13 residues. CDR3 DNA sequence: TGTGCCAGCAGCTTCGCAGGGGGAAACACCATATATTTT. It encodes CASSFAGGNTIYF.

This chain connects TRBV27 to TRBJ1-5, with D tentatively TRBD1 (6 bases). The length of the CDR3 is 16 residues. Trimming took 6 bases from V and 6 from J, leaving 21 bases between them. CDR1 and CDR2 from the germline V gene are MNHEY and SMNVEV (reference sequence). In nucleotides, the CDR3 is TGTGCCAGCAGCCCCCTTTTGGTAGGGGGGGGTCAGCCCCAGCATTTT. Translating it yields CASSPLLVGGGQPQHF.

V and J are TRBV6-4 and TRBJ2-1; D call uncertain. Germline values: CDR1 MRHNA, CDR2 SNTAGT. The CDR3 extends over 14 amino acids. The V gene lost 0 bases and the J gene lost 5 bases, with 8 bases spanning the gap. The CDR3 sequence is CASSDSAENNEQFF. CDR3 nucleotide sequence: TGTGCCAGCAGTGACTCGGCGGAAAACAATGAGCAGTTCTTC.

The CDR3 spells CASSFSGGGETQYF. DNA for the CDR3: TGCGCCAGCAGCTTTAGCGGGGGTGGTGAGACCCAGTACTTC. The chain has TRBV5-1 and TRBJ2-5, with 9 bases lining up with TRBD2. The V gene's germline CDR1 is SGHRS and CDR2 YFSETQ. CDR3 length equals 14 residues. Losses at the gene ends were 2 bases for V and 5 bases for J; bases not matched to a gene: 4.

This chain joins TRBV5-5 and TRBJ2-7, with TRBD1 as a possible D gene (5 bases). The germline V and J ends were trimmed by 3 bases and 4 bases, with 20 bases remaining between them. Per the germline V gene, CDR1 is SGHKS and CDR2 is YYEKEE (reference sequence). The CDR3 is 16 amino acids. As DNA, the CDR3 is TGTGCCAGCAGCTCCTACGATGGACATCAAAGTTACGAGCAGTACTTC. It yields the protein CASSSYDGHQSYEQYF.

V and J are TRBV7-9 and TRBJ2-1; 10 nucleotides match TRBD1. The CDR3 is 15 residues long. V shed 7 bases, J shed 8 bases, and the junction held 11 bases outside the gene matches. The germline V gene encodes CDR1 SEHNR and CDR2 FQNEAQ (reference sequence). For the CDR3, the DNA is TGTGCCAGCATCTCCCGGGACAGGGGTATCTATGAGCAGTTCTTC. Protein product: CASISRDRGIYEQFF.